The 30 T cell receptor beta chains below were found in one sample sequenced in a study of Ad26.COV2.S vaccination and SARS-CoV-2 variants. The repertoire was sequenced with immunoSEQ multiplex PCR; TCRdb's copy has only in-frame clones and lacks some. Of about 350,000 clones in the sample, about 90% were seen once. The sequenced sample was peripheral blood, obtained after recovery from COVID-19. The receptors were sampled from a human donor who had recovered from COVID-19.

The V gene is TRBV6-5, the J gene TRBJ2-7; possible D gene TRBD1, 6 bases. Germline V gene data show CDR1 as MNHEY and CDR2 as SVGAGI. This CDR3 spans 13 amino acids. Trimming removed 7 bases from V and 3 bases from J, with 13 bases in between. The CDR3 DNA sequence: TGTGCCAGCACCCTTACCAGGGGCTACGAGCAGTACTTC. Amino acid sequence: CASTLTRGYEQYF.

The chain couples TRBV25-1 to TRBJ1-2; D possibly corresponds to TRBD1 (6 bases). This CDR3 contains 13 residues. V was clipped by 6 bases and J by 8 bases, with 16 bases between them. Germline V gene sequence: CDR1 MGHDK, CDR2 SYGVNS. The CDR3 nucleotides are TGTGCCAGCAGCAATTTGGGGGGGCTAGGCTACACCTTC. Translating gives CASSNLGGLGYTF.

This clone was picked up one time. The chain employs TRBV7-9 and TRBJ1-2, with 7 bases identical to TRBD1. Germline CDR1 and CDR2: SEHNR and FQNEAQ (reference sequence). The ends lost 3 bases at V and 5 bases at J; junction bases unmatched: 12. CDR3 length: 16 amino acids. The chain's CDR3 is CASSFRTGRGFYGYTF. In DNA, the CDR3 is TGTGCCAGCAGCTTCAGGACAGGCAGAGGTTTTTATGGCTACACCTTC.

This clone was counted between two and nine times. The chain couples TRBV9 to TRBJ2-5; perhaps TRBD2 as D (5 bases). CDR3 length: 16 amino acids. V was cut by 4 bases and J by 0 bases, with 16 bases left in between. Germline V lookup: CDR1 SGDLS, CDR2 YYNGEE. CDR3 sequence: CASSSGSLFYQETQYF. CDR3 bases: TGTGCCAGCAGCTCGGGGTCTCTCTTCTACCAAGAGACCCAGTACTTC. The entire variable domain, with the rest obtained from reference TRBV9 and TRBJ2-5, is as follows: DSGVTQTPKHLITATGQRVTLRCSPRSGDLSVYWYQQSLDQGLQFLIQYYNGEERAKGNILERFSAQQFPDLHSELNLSSLELGDSALYFCASSSGSLFYQETQYFGPGTRLLVL.

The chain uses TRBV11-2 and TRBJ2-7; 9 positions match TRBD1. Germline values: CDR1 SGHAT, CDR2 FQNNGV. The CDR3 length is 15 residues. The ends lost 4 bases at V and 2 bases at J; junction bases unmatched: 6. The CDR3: CASSSYRDRAYEQYF. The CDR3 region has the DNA TGTGCCAGCAGCTCATACCGGGACAGGGCCTACGAGCAGTACTTC.

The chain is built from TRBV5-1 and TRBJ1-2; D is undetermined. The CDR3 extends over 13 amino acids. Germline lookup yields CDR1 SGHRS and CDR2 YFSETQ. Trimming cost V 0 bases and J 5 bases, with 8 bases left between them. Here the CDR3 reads CASSLVPEYGYTF. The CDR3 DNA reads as TGCGCCAGCAGCTTGGTTCCCGAATATGGCTACACCTTC.

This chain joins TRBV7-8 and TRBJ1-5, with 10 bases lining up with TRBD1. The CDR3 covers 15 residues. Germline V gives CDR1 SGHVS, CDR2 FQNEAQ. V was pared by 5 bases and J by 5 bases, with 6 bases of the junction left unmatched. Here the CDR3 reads CASSLTTGGDQPQHF. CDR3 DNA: TGTGCCAGCAGCCTAACGACAGGGGGCGATCAGCCCCAGCATTTT.

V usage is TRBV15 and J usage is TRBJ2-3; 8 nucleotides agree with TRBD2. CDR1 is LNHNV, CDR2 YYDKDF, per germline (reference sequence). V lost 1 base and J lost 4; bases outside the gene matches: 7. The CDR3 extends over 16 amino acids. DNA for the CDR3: TGTGCCACCAGCAGAGGGGGCGGGGGGCTCCCAGATACGCAGTATTTT. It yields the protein CATSRGGGGLPDTQYF. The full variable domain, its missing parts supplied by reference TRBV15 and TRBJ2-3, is DAMVIQNPRYQVTQFGKPVTLSCSQTLNHNVMYWYQQKSSQAPKLLFHYYDKDFNNEADTPDNFQSRRPNTSFCFLDIRSPGLGDTAMYLCATSRGGGGLPDTQYFGPGTRLTVL.

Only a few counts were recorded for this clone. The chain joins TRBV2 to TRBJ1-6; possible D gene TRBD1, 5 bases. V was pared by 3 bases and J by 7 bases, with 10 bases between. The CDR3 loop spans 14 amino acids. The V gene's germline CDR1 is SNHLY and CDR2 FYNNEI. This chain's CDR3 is CASSERRVNSPLHF. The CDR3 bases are TGTGCCAGCAGTGAGCGCAGGGTGAATTCACCCCTCCACTTT.

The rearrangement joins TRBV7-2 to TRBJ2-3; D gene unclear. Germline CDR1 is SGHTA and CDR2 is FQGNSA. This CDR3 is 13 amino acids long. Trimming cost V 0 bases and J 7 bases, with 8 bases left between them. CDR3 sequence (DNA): TGTGCCAGCAGCTTAGCGAGGCGGTATACGCAGTATTTT. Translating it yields CASSLARRYTQYF.

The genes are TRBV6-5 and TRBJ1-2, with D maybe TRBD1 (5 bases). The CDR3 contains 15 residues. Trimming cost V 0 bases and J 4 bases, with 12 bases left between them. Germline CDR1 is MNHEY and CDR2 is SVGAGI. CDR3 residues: CASSYSIQGIYGYTF. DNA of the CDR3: TGTGCCAGCAGTTACTCCATCCAGGGAATCTATGGCTACACCTTC.

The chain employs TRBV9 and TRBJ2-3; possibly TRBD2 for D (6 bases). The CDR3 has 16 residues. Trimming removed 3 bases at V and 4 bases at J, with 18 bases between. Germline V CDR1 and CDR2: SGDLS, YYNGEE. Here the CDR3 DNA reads TGTGCCAGCAGCGGGGTAGGTGGCGGGGTGGCAGATACGCAGTATTTT. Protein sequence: CASSGVGGGVADTQYF.

The CDR3 DNA reads TGCGCCAGCAGCTGGGACACAGATACGCAGTATTTT. Its protein is CASSWDTDTQYF. The gene calls are TRBV5-1 and TRBJ2-3, with D unclear. The V end was cut by 3 bases, the J end by 2 bases, with 4 bases between. Germline values: CDR1 SGHRS, CDR2 YFSETQ. This CDR3 contains 12 residues.

CDR3 nucleotide sequence: TGCGCCAGCAGCCAAGAGAGGGGCCACGAGCAGTACTTC. Amino acids: CASSQERGHEQYF. The genes are TRBV4-3 and TRBJ2-7, with D perhaps given as TRBD1 or TRBD2 (5 bases each). The CDR3 spans 13 residues. Germline V gene sequence: CDR1 LGHNA, CDR2 YSLEER. V gave up 0 bases and J gave up 5 bases, with 8 bases separating them.

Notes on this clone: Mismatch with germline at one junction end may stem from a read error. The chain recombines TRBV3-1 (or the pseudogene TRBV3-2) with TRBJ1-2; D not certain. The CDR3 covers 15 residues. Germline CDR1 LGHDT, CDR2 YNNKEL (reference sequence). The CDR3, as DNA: TGTGCCAGCAACCAAGTAAGGACCTTGAGTTATGGCTACACCTTC. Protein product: CASNQVRTLSYGYTF.

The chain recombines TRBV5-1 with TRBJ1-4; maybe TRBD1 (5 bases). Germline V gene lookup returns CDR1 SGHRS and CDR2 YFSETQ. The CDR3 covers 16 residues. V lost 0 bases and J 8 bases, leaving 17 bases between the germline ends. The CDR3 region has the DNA TGCGCCAGCAGCTTGGGAGGGTCGGGGGTAGAAGAAAAACTGTTTTTT. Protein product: CASSLGGSGVEEKLFF.

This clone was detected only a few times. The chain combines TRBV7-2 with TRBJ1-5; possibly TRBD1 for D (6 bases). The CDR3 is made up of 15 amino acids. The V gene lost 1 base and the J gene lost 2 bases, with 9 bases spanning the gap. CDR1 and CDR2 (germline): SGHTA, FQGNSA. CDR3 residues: CASSLGYRGNQPQHF. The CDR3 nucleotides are TGTGCCAGCAGCTTAGGTTACAGGGGCAATCAGCCCCAGCATTTT.

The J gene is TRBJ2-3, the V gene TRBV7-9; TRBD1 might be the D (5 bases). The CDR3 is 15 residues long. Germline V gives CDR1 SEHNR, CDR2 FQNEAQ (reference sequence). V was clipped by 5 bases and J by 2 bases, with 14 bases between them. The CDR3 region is CASSPQTGTTDTQYF. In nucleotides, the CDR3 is TGTGCCAGCAGCCCACAAACAGGTACCACAGATACGCAGTATTTT.

The CDR3 DNA sequence: TGTGCCAGCAGCCGGAACACCGGGGAGCTGTTTTTT. Protein sequence: CASSRNTGELFF. The chain links TRBV5-4 to TRBJ2-2; D unresolved. CDR3 length: 12 amino acids. CDR1 and CDR2 from the germline V gene are SGHNT and YYREEE (reference sequence). V shed 4 bases and J shed 1 base, with 2 bases lying between them.

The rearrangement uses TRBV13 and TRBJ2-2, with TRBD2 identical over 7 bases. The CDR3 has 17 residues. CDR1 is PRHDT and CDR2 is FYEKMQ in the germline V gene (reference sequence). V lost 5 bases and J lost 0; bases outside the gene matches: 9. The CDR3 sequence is CASSLPRGGTNTGELFF. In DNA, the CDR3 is TGTGCCAGCAGCCTCCCCCGCGGGGGAACGAACACCGGGGAGCTGTTTTTT.

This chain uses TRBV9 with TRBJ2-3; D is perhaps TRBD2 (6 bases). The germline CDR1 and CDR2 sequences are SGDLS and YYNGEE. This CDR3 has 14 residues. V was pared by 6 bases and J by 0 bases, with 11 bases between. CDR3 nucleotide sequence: TGTGCCAGCACTTCGGGGGTTAGCACAGATACGCAGTATTTT. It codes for CASTSGVSTDTQYF. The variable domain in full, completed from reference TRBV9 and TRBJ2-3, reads DSGVTQTPKHLITATGQRVTLRCSPRSGDLSVYWYQQSLDQGLQFLIQYYNGEERAKGNILERFSAQQFPDLHSELNLSSLELGDSALYFCASTSGVSTDTQYFGPGTRLTVL.

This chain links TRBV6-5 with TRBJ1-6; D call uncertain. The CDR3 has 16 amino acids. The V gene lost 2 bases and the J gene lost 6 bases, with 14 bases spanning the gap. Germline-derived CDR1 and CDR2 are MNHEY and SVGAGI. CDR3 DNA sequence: TGTGCCAGCAGTTACCGCACGCGAACCTCTAATTCACCCCTCCACTTT. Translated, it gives CASSYRTRTSNSPLHF.

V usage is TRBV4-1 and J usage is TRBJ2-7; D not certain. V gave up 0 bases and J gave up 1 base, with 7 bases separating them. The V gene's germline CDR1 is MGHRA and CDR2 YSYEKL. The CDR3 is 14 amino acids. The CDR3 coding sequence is TGCGCCAGCAGCCAAGACGCAGATTCCTACGAGCAGTACTTC. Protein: CASSQDADSYEQYF.

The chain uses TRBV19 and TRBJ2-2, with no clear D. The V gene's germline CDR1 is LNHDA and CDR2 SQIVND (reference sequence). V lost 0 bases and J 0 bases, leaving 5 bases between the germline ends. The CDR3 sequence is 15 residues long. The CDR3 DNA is TGTGCCAGTAGTATAGAGAGTACGAACACCGGGGAGCTGTTTTTT. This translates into CASSIESTNTGELFF.

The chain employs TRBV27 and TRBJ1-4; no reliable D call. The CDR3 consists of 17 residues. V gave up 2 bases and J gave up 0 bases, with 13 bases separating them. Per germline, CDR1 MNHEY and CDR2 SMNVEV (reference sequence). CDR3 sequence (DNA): TGTGCCAGCAGTTTACGGGTAGGGATTGCAACTAATGAAAAACTGTTTTTT. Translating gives CASSLRVGIATNEKLFF.

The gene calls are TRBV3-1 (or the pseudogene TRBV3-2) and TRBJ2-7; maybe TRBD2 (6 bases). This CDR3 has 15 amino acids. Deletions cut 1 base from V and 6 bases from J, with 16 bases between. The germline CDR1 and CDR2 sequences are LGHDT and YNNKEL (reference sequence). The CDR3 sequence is CASSQVWEAGSEQYF. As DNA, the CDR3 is TGTGCCAGCAGCCAAGTCTGGGAGGCCGGGAGCGAGCAGTACTTC.

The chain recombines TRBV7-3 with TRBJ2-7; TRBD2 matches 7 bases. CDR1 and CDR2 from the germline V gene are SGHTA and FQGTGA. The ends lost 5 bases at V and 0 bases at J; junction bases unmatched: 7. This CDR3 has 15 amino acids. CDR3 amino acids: CASSPGLGISYEQYF. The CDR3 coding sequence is TGTGCCAGCAGCCCCGGACTAGGCATCTCCTACGAGCAGTACTTC.

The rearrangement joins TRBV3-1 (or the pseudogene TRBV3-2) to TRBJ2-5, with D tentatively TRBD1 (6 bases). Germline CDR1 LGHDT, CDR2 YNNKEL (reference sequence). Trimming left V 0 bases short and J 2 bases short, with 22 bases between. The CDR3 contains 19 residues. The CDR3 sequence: CASSQDPFGRTALQETQYF. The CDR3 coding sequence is TGTGCCAGCAGCCAAGATCCCTTTGGACGGACAGCCTTACAAGAGACCCAGTACTTC.

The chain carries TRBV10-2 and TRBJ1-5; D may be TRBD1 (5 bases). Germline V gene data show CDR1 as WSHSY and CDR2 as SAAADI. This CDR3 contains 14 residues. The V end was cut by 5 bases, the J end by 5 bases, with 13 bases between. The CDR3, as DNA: TGCGCCAGCAGTCGGGACTCCCTCTATCAGCCCCAGCATTTT. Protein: CASSRDSLYQPQHF.

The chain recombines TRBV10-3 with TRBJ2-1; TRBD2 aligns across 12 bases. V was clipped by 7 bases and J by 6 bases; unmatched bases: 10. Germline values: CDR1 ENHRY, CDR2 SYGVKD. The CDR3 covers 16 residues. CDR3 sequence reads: CAITPTSGGPLNEQFF. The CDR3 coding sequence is TGTGCCATCACCCCGACTAGCGGGGGCCCCCTCAATGAGCAGTTCTTC.